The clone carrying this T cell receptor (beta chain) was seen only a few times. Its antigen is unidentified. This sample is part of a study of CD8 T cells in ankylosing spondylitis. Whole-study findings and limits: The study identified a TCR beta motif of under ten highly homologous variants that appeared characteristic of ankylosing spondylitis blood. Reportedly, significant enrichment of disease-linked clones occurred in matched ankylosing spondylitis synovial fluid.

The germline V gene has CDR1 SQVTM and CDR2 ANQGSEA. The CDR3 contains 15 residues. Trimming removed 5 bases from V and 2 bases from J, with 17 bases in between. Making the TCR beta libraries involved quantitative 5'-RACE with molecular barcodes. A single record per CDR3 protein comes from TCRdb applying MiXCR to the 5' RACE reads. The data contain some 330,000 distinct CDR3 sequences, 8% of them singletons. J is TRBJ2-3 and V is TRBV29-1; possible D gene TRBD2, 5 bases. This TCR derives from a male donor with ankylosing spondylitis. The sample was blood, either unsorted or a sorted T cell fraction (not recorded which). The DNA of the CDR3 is TGCAGCGTTCCTAATACGGGAAGTTTCACAGATACGCAGTATTTT. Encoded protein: CSVPNTGSFTDTQYF.